One and the same sample provided the 30 T cell receptor beta chains below, sequenced in a study of blood T cell repertoires in COVID-19. TCRdb's table, derived via immunoSEQ multiplex PCR, lists solely in-frame clones and lacks some. Here the sample spans around 250,000 clones, around four fifths being singletons. Source material: peripheral blood. The receptors derive from a man aged 55 to 70 who had recovered from COVID-19.

This chain uses TRBV29-1 with TRBJ2-5, with 8 bases fitting TRBD1. Unmatched junction bases numbered 6, after V lost 1 base and J lost 5 bases. This CDR3 is built from 14 residues. CDR1 and CDR2 (germline): SQVTM, ANQGSEA. CDR3 sequence reads: CSVEVGRGRETQYF. The CDR3 DNA follows: TGCAGCGTTGAAGTGGGCAGGGGGCGTGAGACCCAGTACTTC.

The chain joins TRBV6-5 to TRBJ2-1; 9 nucleotides line up with TRBD1. The V gene's germline CDR1 is MNHEY and CDR2 SVGAGI. V gave up 4 bases and J gave up 9 bases; unmatched junction bases: 7. The CDR3 is 14 amino acids. CDR3 bases: TGTGCCAGCAGTTCCGGACAGGGGATAGGTGAGCAGTTCTTC. This gives the protein CASSSGQGIGEQFF.

The V call is TRBV9, the J call TRBJ2-2, with D unresolved. The CDR3 has 15 residues. Germline V gene sequence: CDR1 SGDLS, CDR2 YYNGEE. Trimming left V 1 base short and J 5 bases short, with 12 bases between. The CDR3 bases are TGTGCCAGCAGCGTATCTTCCTCTCCTACCGGGGAGCTGTTTTTT. Residues: CASSVSSSPTGELFF.

The V call is TRBV6-1, the J call TRBJ2-1; unclear D gene. V was trimmed by 2 bases and J by 10 bases, leaving 12 bases between them. CDR1 MNHNS and CDR2 SASEGT come from the germline V gene. CDR3 length: 13 residues. CDR3 nucleotide sequence: TGTGCCAGCAGTGAAAGGTCTACTACCGAGCAGTTCTTC. This encodes CASSERSTTEQFF.

The chain couples TRBV19 to TRBJ1-6; a possible D gene is TRBD1 (5 bases). The CDR3 consists of 18 residues. CDR1 and CDR2 (germline): LNHDA, SQIVND (reference sequence). With 4 bases removed from V and 10 bases from J, the gap between germline ends came to 26 bases. CDR3 nucleotide sequence: TGTGCCAGTAGTAGCTCGGGGCAGACGACCCGGCGGGGATCACCCCTCCACTTT. Protein sequence: CASSSSGQTTRRGSPLHF.

The V and J genes are TRBV19 and TRBJ2-7; D might be TRBD2 (7 bases). The V gene lost 5 bases and the J gene lost 2 bases, with 13 bases spanning the gap. The CDR3 loop spans 14 amino acids. CDR1 is LNHDA, CDR2 SQIVND, per germline (reference sequence). CDR3 nucleotides: TGTGCCAGTAGTGTAATGGGGGGGCCCTACGAGCAGTACTTC. This encodes CASSVMGGPYEQYF.

In this sample, this clone turned up once. The rearrangement uses TRBV5-1 and TRBJ2-5; D gene unclear. The CDR3 length is 15 residues. In germline, CDR1 is SGHRS, CDR2 YFSETQ. V lost 0 bases and J 2 bases, leaving 11 bases between the germline ends. Written as DNA, the CDR3 is TGCGCCAGCAGCTTGGCCAGAGGAGATCAAGAGACCCAGTACTTC. Its translation is CASSLARGDQETQYF.

The chain combines TRBV10-3 with TRBJ2-5, with 10 bases identical to TRBD1. V lost 5 bases and J lost 5; bases outside the gene matches: 5. This CDR3 spans 14 amino acids. Germline V gives CDR1 ENHRY, CDR2 SYGVKD. CDR3 sequence (DNA): TGTGCCATCAGTCGACAGGGGGCGAGGGAGACCCAGTACTTC. It yields the protein CAISRQGARETQYF.

This clone appeared a single time. This chain uses TRBV7-2 with TRBJ2-7; perhaps TRBD1 as D (5 bases). V was pared by 5 bases and J by 7 bases, with 18 bases between. The CDR3 runs to 14 residues. Germline CDR1 and CDR2: SGHTA and FQGNSA. The CDR3 DNA reads as TGTGCCAGCAGCGTGACGCCAGGGTTGGGAGAGCAGTACTTC. Protein sequence: CASSVTPGLGEQYF.

CDR3 sequence reads: CASRLPSTDTQYF. Written as DNA, the CDR3 is TGTGCCAGCAGACTCCCGAGCACAGATACGCAGTATTTT. The rearrangement links TRBV6-6 to TRBJ2-3; D gene ambiguous. This CDR3 is built from 13 residues. Trimming took off 6 bases at V and 0 bases at J, with 7 bases between the two ends. Germline V CDR1 and CDR2: MNHNY, SVGAGI (reference sequence).

The V and J genes are TRBV10-3 and TRBJ1-2; TRBD1 matches at 7 bases. The CDR3 loop spans 14 amino acids. The germline V gene has CDR1 ENHRY and CDR2 SYGVKD. J gave up 7 bases and V 6 bases, and 11 bases lay outside the gene matches. CDR3 coding DNA: TGTGCCATCAGCGACACTGGGACAGCCAGTGGCTACACCTTC. Residues: CAISDTGTASGYTF.

The genes are TRBV2 and TRBJ1-2; tentative D call: TRBD1 (6 bases). Per the germline V gene, CDR1 is SNHLY and CDR2 is FYNNEI. The germline V and J ends were trimmed by 5 bases and 8 bases, with 12 bases remaining between them. The CDR3 has 12 amino acids. CDR3 sequence: CASSIQGRGYTF. DNA of the CDR3: TGTGCCAGCAGTATACAGGGTCGCGGCTACACCTTC.

The chain uses TRBV19 and TRBJ2-7; TRBD1 matches at 11 bases. Germline loops: CDR1 LNHDA, CDR2 SQIVND (reference sequence). The trim removed 4 bases at V and 4 bases at J, leaving 6 bases unmatched. CDR3 length: 15 residues. The CDR3 is CASSSTGTGGYEQYF. The DNA of the CDR3 is TGTGCCAGTAGTAGCACCGGGACAGGGGGGTACGAGCAGTACTTC.

The chain links TRBV5-1 to TRBJ1-1; D remains unclear. Per the germline V gene, CDR1 is SGHRS and CDR2 is YFSETQ. The CDR3 totals 13 residues. The germline V and J ends were trimmed by 5 bases and 2 bases, with 10 bases remaining between them. The CDR3 nucleotides are TGCGCCAGCAGGTCCCTCGGTAACACTGAAGCTTTCTTT. Translated: CASRSLGNTEAFF.

The chain joins TRBV5-6 to TRBJ1-6, with TRBD1 identical over 10 bases. V gave up 4 bases and J gave up 6 bases; unmatched junction bases: 4. The CDR3 has 15 residues. Germline V gene sequence: CDR1 SGHDT, CDR2 YYEEEE. CDR3 in DNA: TGTGCCAGCAGCCAGAGACAGGGGGCTAATTCACCCCTCCACTTT. It encodes CASSQRQGANSPLHF.

This sequence joins TRBV6-6 and TRBJ2-3, with 13 bases aligning to TRBD2. Germline V gives CDR1 MNHNY, CDR2 SVGAGI (reference sequence). V shed 10 bases and J 5 bases; nucleotides not matched to a gene: 6. The CDR3 is 14 residues long. The DNA of the CDR3 is TGTGCCACCACCGGGACTAGCGGGATAGATACGCAGTATTTT. It specifies CATTGTSGIDTQYF.

The CDR3 sequence: CASSLTQYF. The CDR3 bases are TGTGCCAGTAGTCTCACGCAGTATTTT. The chain carries TRBV19 and TRBJ2-3, with D unresolved. The CDR3 spans 9 residues. From germline, CDR1 is LNHDA and CDR2 SQIVND (reference sequence). Trimming cost V 5 bases and J 9 bases, with 3 bases left between them.

V usage is TRBV3-1 (or the pseudogene TRBV3-2) and J usage is TRBJ1-2; possibly TRBD1 for D (5 bases). The V gene lost 0 bases and the J gene lost 8 bases, with 13 bases spanning the gap. Germline V CDR1 and CDR2: LGHDT, YNNKEL (reference sequence). This CDR3 has 14 amino acids. CDR3 DNA: TGTGCCAGCAGCCAAGACAGGGTCGCTCGAGGCTACACCTTC. As protein: CASSQDRVARGYTF.

This clone was detected once. The CDR3 nucleotides are TGTGCCAGCAGTGACGGGGGCTGGACCGCCTCTGGGCGTCAGCCCCAGCATTTT. Amino acids: CASSDGGWTASGRQPQHF. The chain combines TRBV6-4 with TRBJ1-5, with D perhaps TRBD1 (6 bases). Germline V gives CDR1 MRHNA, CDR2 SNTAGT. V lost 2 bases and J lost 6, with 23 bases in between. This CDR3 is 18 amino acids long.

CDR3 amino acids: CASSIMSYTREPQHF. DNA for the CDR3: TGTGCCAGTAGTATAATGAGTTACACGAGGGAGCCCCAGCATTTT. This rearrangement joins TRBV19 to TRBJ1-5; D is ambiguous. The CDR3 consists of 15 residues. Germline-derived CDR1 and CDR2 are LNHDA and SQIVND (reference sequence). V was pared by 2 bases and J by 8 bases, with 16 bases between.

This clone was recorded a few times. The DNA of the CDR3 is TGTGCCAGCAGCCCCGGGGTAGCGGGGGCCGAGCAGTACTTC. Its translation: CASSPGVAGAEQYF. The chain employs TRBV11-3 and TRBJ2-7, with 9 bases matching TRBD2. Germline V lookup: CDR1 SGHNT, CDR2 YENEEA. The J segment lost 6 bases and the V segment lost 5 bases, leaving 8 bases of the junction unmatched. The CDR3 runs to 14 residues.

The chain links TRBV7-9 to TRBJ2-1; no reliable D call. The CDR3 consists of 13 residues. V was pared by 1 base and J by 5 bases, with 6 bases between. Germline assignment: CDR1 SEHNR and CDR2 FQNEAQ (reference sequence). The CDR3 DNA is TGTGCCAGCAGCTTAGGCAGGAACAATGAGCAGTTCTTC. Residues: CASSLGRNNEQFF.

This clone was counted a few times. The CDR3 DNA follows: TGTGCCAGCAGCCCCGGTGGACAGGGCGTGTATGGCTACACCTTC. This codes for CASSPGGQGVYGYTF. V usage is TRBV9 and J usage is TRBJ1-2; 8 nucleotides match TRBD1. CDR3 length: 15 residues. The V gene's germline CDR1 is SGDLS and CDR2 YYNGEE. V shed 4 bases and J 5 bases; nucleotides not matched to a gene: 10.

This chain links TRBV20-1 with TRBJ1-5; TRBD1 might be the D (5 bases). Germline V CDR1 and CDR2: DFQATT, SNEGSKA (reference sequence). The V end lost 3 bases, the J end lost 0 bases, and 24 bases lay between the germline ends. There are 19 residues in the CDR3. CDR3 DNA: TGCAGTGCTAGTGATTCAGGGAACCTGGGAACTTATAGCAATCAGCCCCAGCATTTT. Translating gives CSASDSGNLGTYSNQPQHF.

The gene calls are TRBV7-9 and TRBJ2-7; possibly TRBD2 for D (6 bases). The V and J ends lost 5 bases and 0 bases respectively, with 14 bases between them. The CDR3 runs 15 residues. Germline loops: CDR1 SEHNR, CDR2 FQNEAQ (reference sequence). The CDR3 DNA is TGTGCCAGCAGCGATACCGGGACTGGCTCCTACGAGCAGTACTTC. Translating gives CASSDTGTGSYEQYF.

This rearrangement joins TRBV7-2 to TRBJ1-2; D call uncertain. This CDR3 region has 14 residues. Germline V gene data show CDR1 as SGHTA and CDR2 as FQGNSA. V was pared by 1 base and J by 7 bases, with 13 bases between. The CDR3 bases are TGTGCCAGCAGCTTAGACAGAGCTGGTGGTGGCTACACCTTC. Its translation: CASSLDRAGGGYTF.

The chain has TRBV7-7 and TRBJ1-1; D is possibly TRBD1 (5 bases). This CDR3 has 13 residues. CDR1 is SSHAT, CDR2 FNYEAQ, per germline (reference sequence). V lost 5 bases and J 1 base, leaving 8 bases between the germline ends. CDR3 coding DNA: TGTGCCAGCAGCCTACAGGCGAACACTGAAGCTTTCTTT. Encoded protein: CASSLQANTEAFF.

The genes are TRBV10-3 and TRBJ2-1, with 11 bases identical to TRBD2. V shed 3 bases, J shed 1 base, and the junction held 2 bases outside the gene matches. The CDR3 is 16 amino acids. CDR1 and CDR2 from the germline V gene are ENHRY and SYGVKD. CDR3: CAISDTSGGSYNEQFF. In nucleotides, the CDR3 is TGTGCCATCAGTGACACTAGCGGGGGATCCTACAATGAGCAGTTCTTC.

This rearrangement joins TRBV6-5 to TRBJ1-1; D gene uncertain. Germline V CDR1 and CDR2: MNHEY, SVGAGI. The ends were cut back, 6 bases at V and 6 bases at J, with 14 bases in the middle. The CDR3 is 13 residues long. This chain's CDR3 is CASRPRTGAEAFF. For the CDR3, the DNA is TGTGCCAGCAGGCCACGGACTGGGGCTGAAGCTTTCTTT.

The chain is built from TRBV3-1 (or the pseudogene TRBV3-2) and TRBJ2-1, with 7 bases lining up with TRBD2. The germline V gene has CDR1 LGHDT and CDR2 YNNKEL (reference sequence). The CDR3 has 16 amino acids. Trimming took 2 bases from V and 7 from J; bases not matched to a gene: 11. The CDR3 region is CASSQMTSGGGNEQFF. CDR3 DNA sequence: TGTGCCAGCAGCCAAATGACCTCGGGGGGAGGTAATGAGCAGTTCTTC.